The 15 T cell receptor beta chains given below trace back to one sample, sequenced in a study of cytomegalovirus exposure and HLA in healthy donors. Using immunoSEQ multiplex PCR, the repertoire was profiled, and TCRdb retains in-frame clones only, with some absent. The sample lists some 190,000 clones, about 82% occurring once. The specimen was PBMCs. All receptors come from a woman younger than 30 in good health and CMV-seronegative.

This clone was seen only a few times. This chain links TRBV6-5 with TRBJ1-6; D not certain. CDR1 and CDR2 (germline): MNHEY, SVGAGI. The CDR3 is made up of 13 amino acids. V lost 5 bases and J 7 bases, leaving 9 bases between the germline ends. CDR3 sequence: CASSLPGNSPLHF. The DNA of the CDR3 is TGTGCCAGCAGTCTACCGGGGAATTCACCCCTCCACTTT.

This rearrangement joins TRBV6-5 to TRBJ2-7; 9 bases align to TRBD1. Germline values: CDR1 MNHEY, CDR2 SVGAGI. J was trimmed by 6 bases and V by 5 bases; bases with no gene match: 8. The CDR3 consists of 14 residues. The CDR3: CASSKPGQGPEQYF. The CDR3, as DNA: TGTGCCAGCAGTAAACCGGGACAGGGACCCGAGCAGTACTTC.

The CDR3 coding sequence is TGTGCCAGCAGCTTGAATAGCGGGTTGACGAACGAGCAGTACTTC. It specifies CASSLNSGLTNEQYF. The chain is built from TRBV5-4 and TRBJ2-7; 7 positions match TRBD2. The CDR3 spans 15 residues. With V trimmed by 1 base and J by 5 bases, 9 bases remained unmatched. In germline, CDR1 is SGHNT, CDR2 YYREEE (reference sequence).

The CDR3 region has the DNA TGTGCCAGCAGCCTAAGGTGGGGCAGGGGACAGGCCCTCTTGGGGGGCTACACCTTC. Its translation: CASSLRWGRGQALLGGYTF. The V call is TRBV27, the J call TRBJ1-2; TRBD1 agrees at 8 bases. The CDR3 is 19 amino acids. CDR1 and CDR2 (germline): MNHEY, SMNVEV (reference sequence). With 6 bases clipped from V and 8 bases from J, the junction kept 26 bases outside the gene matches.

The chain employs TRBV6-1 and TRBJ2-7; D remains unclear. Between the trimmed V and J ends, which lost 6 bases and 5 bases, there was a span of 11 bases. This CDR3 has 12 residues. The V gene's germline CDR1 is MNHNS and CDR2 SASEGT. CDR3 residues: CASSLWSDEQYF. Here the CDR3 DNA reads TGTGCCAGCAGCCTGTGGTCAGACGAGCAGTACTTC.

The rearrangement joins TRBV10-1 to TRBJ2-5; 12 bases are shared with TRBD2. CDR1 is WNHNN, CDR2 SYGVQD, per germline (reference sequence). Germline trimming cut 8 bases from V and 7 bases from J; bases unmatched to any gene: 14. The CDR3 totals 16 residues. CDR3 protein: CASSRALAGGPATQYF. The CDR3 DNA reads TGCGCCAGCTCCAGGGCCCTAGCGGGAGGGCCAGCGACCCAGTACTTC.

The table lists this clone with a count of one. The gene calls are TRBV19 and TRBJ1-5; maybe TRBD1 (6 bases). The CDR3 sequence is 15 residues long. Trimming removed 4 bases at V and 3 bases at J, with 13 bases between. The germline gives CDR1 LNHDA, CDR2 SQIVND (reference sequence). CDR3 amino acids: CASSTPGQANQPQHF. CDR3 nucleotide sequence: TGTGCCAGTAGTACACCGGGACAAGCCAATCAGCCCCAGCATTTT.

The CDR3: CASSHNLQGDTEAFF. The CDR3 bases are TGTGCCAGCAGCCACAATTTACAGGGTGACACTGAAGCTTTCTTT. V and J are TRBV11-2 and TRBJ1-1; D is possibly TRBD1 (6 bases). Germline CDR1 and CDR2: SGHAT and FQNNGV. Deletions cut 5 bases from V and 3 bases from J, with 16 bases between. CDR3 size: 15 residues.

The CDR3 DNA reads as TGCGCCAGCAGCTCGGGGGAGTGGAACACTGAAGCTTTCTTT. It is translated as CASSSGEWNTEAFF. J is TRBJ1-1 and V is TRBV5-1; a possible D gene is TRBD1 (5 bases). This CDR3 is built from 14 residues. With 3 bases removed from V and 1 base from J, the gap between germline ends came to 10 bases. Germline CDR1 reads SGHRS; CDR2 reads YFSETQ.

This rearrangement joins TRBV6-4 to TRBJ2-1, with TRBD2 matching over 9 bases. CDR1 and CDR2 (germline): MRHNA, SNTAGT. The junction had 2 bases not matched to a gene; V was cut back by 5 bases and J by 0 bases. The CDR3 totals 15 residues. The CDR3 reads CASSRAGGSYNEQFF. CDR3 in DNA: TGTGCCAGCAGTAGAGCGGGGGGCTCCTACAATGAGCAGTTCTTC.

As DNA, the CDR3 is TGTGCCAGCAGCTTAGGGGAGGCTCAGCCCCAGCATTTT. Encoded protein: CASSLGEAQPQHF. The chain joins TRBV7-3 to TRBJ1-5; no clear D. The CDR3 consists of 13 residues. V shed 2 bases and J shed 6 bases, with 8 bases lying between them. Germline loops: CDR1 SGHTA, CDR2 FQGTGA.

The chain carries TRBV27 and TRBJ1-2; TRBD1 is a possible D gene (6 bases). Germline V lookup: CDR1 MNHEY, CDR2 SMNVEV (reference sequence). With 4 bases removed from V and 5 bases from J, the gap between germline ends came to 26 bases. The length of the CDR3 is 18 residues. The CDR3 reads CASSSSLGGGGGWYGYTF. In DNA form, the CDR3 reads TGTGCCAGCAGTTCCTCGCTCGGCGGGGGCGGGGGGTGGTATGGCTACACCTTC.

The rearrangement links TRBV6-4 to TRBJ2-1; TRBD1 might be the D (6 bases). The V gene lost 0 bases and the J gene lost 8 bases, with 8 bases spanning the gap. Germline values: CDR1 MRHNA, CDR2 SNTAGT. This CDR3 has 13 residues. CDR3 in DNA: TGTGCCAGCAGTGACTCAGGGGGAGATGAGCAGTTCTTC. Amino acid sequence: CASSDSGGDEQFF.

The V call is TRBV28, the J call TRBJ1-2; 7 bases are a match to TRBD1. Germline V gene data show CDR1 as MDHEN and CDR2 as SYDVKM. V lost 7 bases and J lost 4; bases outside the gene matches: 39. The CDR3 runs 24 residues. The CDR3 nucleotides are TGTGCCAGCAATTCACAATCCGGAGGGGGCATGGACATGGAGACCTCTAGAATGGTCTATGGCTACACCTTC. Translating gives CASNSQSGGGMDMETSRMVYGYTF.

This rearrangement joins TRBV28 to TRBJ1-2; no definite D call. V was cut by 6 bases and J by 6 bases, with 11 bases left in between. Germline assignment: CDR1 MDHEN and CDR2 SYDVKM. This CDR3 region has 12 residues. The chain's CDR3 is CASRPGLNGYTF. The CDR3 DNA sequence: TGTGCCAGCAGACCGGGGTTGAATGGCTACACCTTC.